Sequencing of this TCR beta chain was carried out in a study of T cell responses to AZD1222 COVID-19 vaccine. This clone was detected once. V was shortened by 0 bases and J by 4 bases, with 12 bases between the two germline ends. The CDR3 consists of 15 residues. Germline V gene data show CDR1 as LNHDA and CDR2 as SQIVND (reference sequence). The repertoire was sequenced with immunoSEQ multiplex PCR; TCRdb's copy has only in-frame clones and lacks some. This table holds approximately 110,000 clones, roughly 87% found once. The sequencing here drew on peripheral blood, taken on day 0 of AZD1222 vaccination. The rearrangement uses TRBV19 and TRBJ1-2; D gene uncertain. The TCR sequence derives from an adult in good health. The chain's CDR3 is CASSIDRGIGYGYTF. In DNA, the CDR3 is TGTGCCAGTAGTATAGATCGGGGTATTGGCTATGGCTACACCTTC.